The T cell receptor (beta chain) under discussion was sequenced for a study of cytomegalovirus exposure and HLA in healthy donors. Findings and caveats of the study: A later analysis appeared to link common viral pathogens to several of the most significant clusters. Exclusion as indistinguishable affected some V segments, including TRBV6-2 and TRBV6-3. As a later analysis revealed, most CMV-associated TCR beta chains appeared HLA-restricted. Overall, approximately 150 TCR beta chains were annotated as cytomegalovirus-associated.

The PCR contained 60 Vbeta and 13 Jbeta primers. Method: immunoSEQ multiplex PCR; TCRdb's copy keeps in-frame clones and lacks some. Of over 130,000 clones in the sample, 88% were seen once. This CDR3 comprises 14 residues. Per the germline V gene, CDR1 is MDHEN and CDR2 is SYDVKM. With V trimmed by 5 bases and J by 5 bases, 5 bases remained unmatched. About this clone: Antigen: not known.

Sequenced material: PBMCs. This chain links TRBV28 with TRBJ2-7; 11 bases align to TRBD2. The TCR comes from a middle-aged woman in good health and CMV-seronegative. CDR3 sequence: CASSTSGRFHEQYF. DNA of the CDR3: TGTGCCAGCAGTACTAGCGGGAGATTCCACGAGCAGTACTTC.